One sample yielded the 21 T cell receptor beta chains listed below, sequenced in a study of technical replicates of blood from a few donors (dated 2017 in TCRdb). The library was obtained by the immunoSEQ multiplex PCR assay. TCRdb holds this immuneACCESS table with in-frame rearrangements only. Some clones are missing; in checked studies, unresolved V genes explain under half, and the rest has no known cause. The sample has about 80,000 clones on record, 97% of them singletons. Clones ranked in the top ten supply less than 0.2% of the sample. Sequenced input: T cells isolated from PBMCs. These receptor sequences come from a human donor in good health.

The chain couples TRBV19 to TRBJ2-3, with D unresolved. V dropped 4 bases and J dropped 3 bases, with 8 bases sitting between them. The germline CDR1 and CDR2 sequences are LNHDA and SQIVND (reference sequence). This CDR3 spans 13 amino acids. For the CDR3, the DNA is TGTGCCAGTAGTACTACCCAAACAGATACGCAGTATTTT. Translated: CASSTTQTDTQYF.

This chain uses TRBV9 with TRBJ2-2; 12 bases agree with TRBD2. CDR3 length equals 17 residues. Germline lookup yields CDR1 SGDLS and CDR2 YYNGEE. V was pared by 3 bases and J by 4 bases, with 7 bases of the junction left unmatched. CDR3 amino acids: CASSERTSGVSTGELFF. The CDR3 nucleotides are TGTGCCAGCAGCGAAAGGACTAGCGGGGTCAGCACCGGGGAGCTGTTTTTT.

This chain joins TRBV28 and TRBJ1-6, with TRBD1 matching 9 bases. Per the germline V gene, CDR1 is MDHEN and CDR2 is SYDVKM. Losses at the gene ends were 5 bases for V and 8 bases for J; bases not matched to a gene: 10. This CDR3 region has 16 residues. The CDR3 DNA is TGTGCCAGCAGTCGCATACAGGGGGCGCGGTATTCACCCCTCCACTTT. Translated, it gives CASSRIQGARYSPLHF.

The CDR3: CASSVGAGGPHEQFF. The CDR3 region has the DNA TGTGCCAGCAGCGTAGGTGCGGGAGGGCCCCATGAGCAGTTCTTC. This chain connects TRBV9 to TRBJ2-1, with 9 bases fitting TRBD2. Trimming took 0 bases from V and 8 from J; bases not matched to a gene: 6. This CDR3 spans 15 amino acids. Germline CDR1 and CDR2: SGDLS and YYNGEE.

The chain employs TRBV5-1 and TRBJ1-2, with TRBD1 as a possible D gene (6 bases). This CDR3 has 13 amino acids. CDR1 and CDR2 (germline): SGHRS, YFSETQ. V lost 1 base, J lost 7 bases, and 11 bases lay in between. The CDR3 reads CASSLRQEAGYTF. The CDR3 DNA reads TGCGCCAGCAGCTTGAGACAGGAGGCTGGCTACACCTTC. The whole variable domain, filled in from reference TRBV5-1 and TRBJ1-2, reads KAGVTQTPRYLIKTRGQQVTLSCSPISGHRSVSWYQQTPGQGLQFLFEYFSETQRNKGNFPGRFSGRQFSNSRSEMNVSTLELGDSALYLCASSLRQEAGYTFGSGTRLTVV.

As to this clone: A junction end diverges from the germline sequence, so it may reflect a read error. The chain joins TRBV7-6 to TRBJ2-7; D is undetermined. The CDR3 consists of 12 residues. Germline V gene sequence: CDR1 SGHVS, CDR2 FNYEAQ. The chain's CDR3 is CASSLAFTDLDF. CDR3 in DNA: TGTGCCAGCAGCTTAGCGTTTACAGACCTGGACTTC. The full variable domain, in which reference TRBV7-6 and TRBJ2-7 provide the parts outside the CDR3, is GAGVSQSPRYKVTKRGQDVALRCDPISGHVSLYWYRQALGQGPEFLTYFNYEAQQDKSGLPNDRFSAERPEGSISTLTIQRTEQRDSAMYRCASSLAFTDLDFGPGTRLTVT.

The V gene is TRBV7-9, the J gene TRBJ2-1; 12 bases are a match to TRBD2. V gave up 4 bases and J gave up 1 base; unmatched junction bases: 5. The germline V gene has CDR1 SEHNR and CDR2 FQNEAQ (reference sequence). The CDR3 totals 17 residues. CDR3 sequence: CASSSPGTSGSYNEQFF. DNA for the CDR3: TGTGCCAGCAGCTCACCCGGGACTAGCGGGTCCTACAATGAGCAGTTCTTC. Full variable domain (rest looked up from reference TRBV7-9 and TRBJ2-1): DTGVSQNPRHKITKRGQNVTFRCDPISEHNRLYWYRQTLGQGPEFLTYFQNEAQLEKSRLLSDRFSAERPKGSFSTLEIQRTEQGDSAMYLCASSSPGTSGSYNEQFFGPGTRLTVL.

The V and J genes are TRBV28 and TRBJ1-2, with TRBD1 identical over 8 bases. V lost 6 bases, J lost 8 bases, and 14 bases stayed unmatched. CDR1 is MDHEN and CDR2 is SYDVKM in the germline V gene. The CDR3 spans 15 residues. CDR3 sequence (DNA): TGTGCCAGCAGACCGACAGGGGCTGAAGCTTGGGGCTACACCTTC. The encoded protein is CASRPTGAEAWGYTF.

This clone was recorded once. The V gene is TRBV6-5, the J gene TRBJ1-2; 10 bases are shared with TRBD1. Germline CDR1 reads MNHEY; CDR2 reads SVGAGI. The CDR3 has 14 amino acids. V was clipped by 6 bases and J by 5 bases; unmatched bases: 6. The CDR3 reads CASSRDRGRYGYTF. The CDR3 DNA sequence: TGTGCCAGCAGCAGGGACAGGGGACGGTATGGCTACACCTTC.

The chain is built from TRBV4-1 and TRBJ2-2; D gene ambiguous. V lost 4 bases and J 5 bases, leaving 8 bases between the germline ends. The CDR3 loop spans 13 amino acids. Germline V gene sequence: CDR1 MGHRA, CDR2 YSYEKL. Written as DNA, the CDR3 is TGCGCCAGCAGCCCCCAGTCAACCGGGGAGCTGTTTTTT. Translating gives CASSPQSTGELFF.

The rearrangement links TRBV10-2 to TRBJ2-7; D perhaps matches TRBD1 (5 bases). Deletions cut 6 bases from V and 0 bases from J, with 12 bases between. Per the germline V gene, CDR1 is WSHSY and CDR2 is SAAADI. This CDR3 contains 14 residues. The CDR3 sequence is CASRGIRASYEQYF. The DNA of the CDR3 is TGCGCCAGCAGGGGCATCAGGGCCTCCTACGAGCAGTACTTC.

This clone was seen just once. Within the sample, other DNA sequences also encode this same CDR3. This sequence joins TRBV19 and TRBJ1-5, with D uncertain. V gave up 1 base and J gave up 4 bases, with 5 bases separating them. CDR3 length: 13 amino acids. Looked up from germline, CDR1 is LNHDA and CDR2 is SQIVND (reference sequence). CDR3 loop: CASSIAGNQPQHF. CDR3 in DNA: TGTGCCAGTAGTATAGCCGGGAATCAGCCCCAGCATTTT.

The chain recombines TRBV10-3 with TRBJ2-5, with TRBD2 matching 10 bases. V shed 6 bases and J 5 bases; nucleotides not matched to a gene: 6. The germline V gene has CDR1 ENHRY and CDR2 SYGVKD. This CDR3 is built from 14 residues. The CDR3 DNA follows: TGTGCCATCAGCCAGCGGGGGGGCATGGAGACCCAGTACTTC. It codes for CAISQRGGMETQYF.

The chain employs TRBV7-2 and TRBJ1-2; 11 nucleotides line up with TRBD1. Trimming took 5 bases from V and 6 from J; bases not matched to a gene: 8. The CDR3 spans 15 residues. Germline CDR1 and CDR2: SGHTA and FQGNSA. Written as DNA, the CDR3 is TGTGCCAGCAGCAGGCCCGGGGACAGGGGGAATGGCTACACCTTC. Translating it yields CASSRPGDRGNGYTF.

This clone was found once. The rearrangement links TRBV11-3 to TRBJ2-3; 7 nucleotides match TRBD2. The length of the CDR3 is 16 residues. The germline V gene has CDR1 SGHNT and CDR2 YENEEA. The J segment lost 1 base and the V segment lost 6 bases, leaving 10 bases of the junction unmatched. The CDR3 DNA follows: TGTGCCAGCAGTTCCGGCCAGCGGGGCCGCACAGATACGCAGTATTTT. As protein: CASSSGQRGRTDTQYF.

The chain joins TRBV6-5 to TRBJ2-2; D unclear. Trimming shortened V by 2 bases and J by 3 bases, and 7 bases separated the two germline ends. Looked up from germline, CDR1 is MNHEY and CDR2 is SVGAGI. The CDR3 has 14 residues. Written as DNA, the CDR3 is TGTGCCAGCAGTTACGAGACACACACCGGGGAGCTGTTTTTT. Its protein product is CASSYETHTGELFF.

The V and J genes are TRBV27 and TRBJ2-2; D call uncertain. V was clipped by 3 bases and J by 1 base, with 3 bases between them. Per germline, CDR1 MNHEY and CDR2 SMNVEV (reference sequence). The CDR3 contains 13 residues. The CDR3 is CASSFRNTGELFF. CDR3 DNA sequence: TGTGCCAGCAGTTTTAGGAACACCGGGGAGCTGTTTTTT.

The chain recombines TRBV5-1 with TRBJ2-7, with 7 bases fitting TRBD1. Germline values: CDR1 SGHRS, CDR2 YFSETQ. After removal of 5 bases from V and 2 bases from J, the junction contained 10 bases not matched to a gene. The CDR3 is made up of 15 amino acids. The CDR3 bases are TGCGCCAGCAGTCAAACAGGGGCCCTGACCTACGAGCAGTACTTC. Protein: CASSQTGALTYEQYF.

The genes are TRBV7-9 and TRBJ2-2; possibly TRBD1 for D (5 bases). Germline values: CDR1 SEHNR, CDR2 FQNEAQ (reference sequence). The CDR3 runs 14 residues. V was trimmed by 5 bases and J by 0 bases, leaving 7 bases between them. The CDR3: CASSATANTGELFF. CDR3 bases: TGTGCCAGCAGCGCGACAGCGAACACCGGGGAGCTGTTTTTT. The full variable domain, with the rest looked up from reference TRBV7-9 and TRBJ2-2, is DTGVSQNPRHKITKRGQNVTFRCDPISEHNRLYWYRQTLGQGPEFLTYFQNEAQLEKSRLLSDRFSAERPKGSFSTLEIQRTEQGDSAMYLCASSATANTGELFFGEGSRLTVL.

The rearrangement links TRBV28 to TRBJ2-1; D is perhaps TRBD2 (6 bases). The CDR3 is 15 amino acids. Trimming took off 9 bases at V and 6 bases at J, with 21 bases between the two ends. CDR1 and CDR2 from the germline V gene are MDHEN and SYDVKM. The CDR3 protein is CASDGTPGRGNEQFF. The CDR3 DNA reads as TGTGCCAGTGATGGGACTCCTGGACGGGGCAATGAGCAGTTCTTC.

The V gene is TRBV13, the J gene TRBJ1-2; the match to TRBD1 covers 8 bases. The CDR3 covers 16 residues. The J segment lost 7 bases and the V segment lost 5 bases, leaving 15 bases of the junction unmatched. Germline V gene lookup returns CDR1 PRHDT and CDR2 FYEKMQ (reference sequence). CDR3 DNA sequence: TGTGCCAGCAGCCCCCCGGCAGGGGGCGATGTTGGTGGCTACACCTTC. It yields the protein CASSPPAGGDVGGYTF.